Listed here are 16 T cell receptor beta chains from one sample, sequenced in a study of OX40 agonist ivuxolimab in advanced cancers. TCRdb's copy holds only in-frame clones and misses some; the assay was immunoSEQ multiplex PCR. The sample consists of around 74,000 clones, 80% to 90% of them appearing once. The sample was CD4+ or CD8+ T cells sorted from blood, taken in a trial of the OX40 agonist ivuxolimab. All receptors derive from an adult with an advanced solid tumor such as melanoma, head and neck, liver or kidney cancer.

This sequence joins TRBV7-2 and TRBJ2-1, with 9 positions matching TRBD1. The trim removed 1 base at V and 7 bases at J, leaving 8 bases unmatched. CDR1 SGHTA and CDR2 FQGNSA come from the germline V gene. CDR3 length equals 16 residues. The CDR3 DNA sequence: TGTGCCAGCAGCTTAGATGGGGACAGGGTTCGGAATGAGCAGTTCTTC. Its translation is CASSLDGDRVRNEQFF.

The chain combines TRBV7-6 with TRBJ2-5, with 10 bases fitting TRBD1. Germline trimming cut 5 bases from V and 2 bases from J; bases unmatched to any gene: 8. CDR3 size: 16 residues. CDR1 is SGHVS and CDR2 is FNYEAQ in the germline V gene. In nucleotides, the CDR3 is TGTGCCAGCAGCAAGGGACAGGGGCGTATGCAAGAGACCCAGTACTTC. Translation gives CASSKGQGRMQETQYF.

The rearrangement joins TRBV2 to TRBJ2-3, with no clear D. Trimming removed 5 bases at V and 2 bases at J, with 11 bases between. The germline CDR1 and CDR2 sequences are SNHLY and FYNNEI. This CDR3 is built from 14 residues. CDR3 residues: CASSPYRLTDTQYF. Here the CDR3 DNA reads TGTGCCAGCAGTCCTTATCGACTCACAGATACGCAGTATTTT.

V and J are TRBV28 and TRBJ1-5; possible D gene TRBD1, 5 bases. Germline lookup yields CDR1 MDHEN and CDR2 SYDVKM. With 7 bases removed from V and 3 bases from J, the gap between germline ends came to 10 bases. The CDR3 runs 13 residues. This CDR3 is CASIGGYNQPQHF. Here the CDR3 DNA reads TGTGCCAGCATCGGGGGATACAATCAGCCCCAGCATTTT.

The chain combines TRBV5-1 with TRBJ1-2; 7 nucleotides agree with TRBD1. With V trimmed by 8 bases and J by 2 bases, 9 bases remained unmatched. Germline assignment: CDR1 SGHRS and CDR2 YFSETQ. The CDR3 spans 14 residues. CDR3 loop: CARDSGQRNYGYTF. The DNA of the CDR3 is TGCGCCAGGGACTCGGGACAGAGAAACTATGGCTACACCTTC.

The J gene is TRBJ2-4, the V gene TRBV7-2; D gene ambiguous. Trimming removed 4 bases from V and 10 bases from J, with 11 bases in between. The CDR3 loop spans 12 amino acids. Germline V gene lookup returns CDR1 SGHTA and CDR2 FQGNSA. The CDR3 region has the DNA TGTGCCAGCAGCTCCGTTACTCAGATTCAGTACTTC. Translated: CASSSVTQIQYF.

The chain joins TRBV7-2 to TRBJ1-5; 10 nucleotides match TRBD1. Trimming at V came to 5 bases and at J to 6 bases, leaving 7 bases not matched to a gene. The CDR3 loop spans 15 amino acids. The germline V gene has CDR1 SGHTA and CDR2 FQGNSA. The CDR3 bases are TGTGCCAGCAGCCCTCGGACAGGGGGACGTCAGCCCCAGCATTTT. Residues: CASSPRTGGRQPQHF.

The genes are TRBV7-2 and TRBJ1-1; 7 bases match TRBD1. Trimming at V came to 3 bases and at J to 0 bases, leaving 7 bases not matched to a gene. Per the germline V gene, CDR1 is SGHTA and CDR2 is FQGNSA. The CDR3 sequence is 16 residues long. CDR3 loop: CASSLAGGNMNTEAFF. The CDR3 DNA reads TGTGCCAGCAGCTTGGCAGGGGGGAACATGAACACTGAAGCTTTCTTT.

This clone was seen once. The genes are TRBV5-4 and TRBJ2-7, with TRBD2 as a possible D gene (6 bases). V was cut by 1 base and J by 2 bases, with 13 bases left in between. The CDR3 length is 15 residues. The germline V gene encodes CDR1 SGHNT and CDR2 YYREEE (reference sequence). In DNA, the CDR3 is TGTGCCAGCAGCTTGAGCGGGCCCAATCCCTACGAGCAGTACTTC. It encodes CASSLSGPNPYEQYF.

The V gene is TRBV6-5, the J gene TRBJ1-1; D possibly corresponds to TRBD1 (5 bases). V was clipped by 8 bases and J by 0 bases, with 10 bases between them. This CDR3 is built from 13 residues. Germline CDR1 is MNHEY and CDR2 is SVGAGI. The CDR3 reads CASLSTVNTEAFF. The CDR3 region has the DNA TGTGCCAGCCTCTCGACAGTGAACACTGAAGCTTTCTTT.

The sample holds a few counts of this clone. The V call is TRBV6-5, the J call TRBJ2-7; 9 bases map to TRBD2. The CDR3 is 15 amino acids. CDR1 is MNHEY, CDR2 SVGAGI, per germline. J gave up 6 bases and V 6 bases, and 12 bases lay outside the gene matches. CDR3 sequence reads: CASRAGGTGEVEQYF. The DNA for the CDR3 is TGTGCCAGCAGAGCGGGGGGAACAGGGGAGGTCGAGCAGTACTTC.

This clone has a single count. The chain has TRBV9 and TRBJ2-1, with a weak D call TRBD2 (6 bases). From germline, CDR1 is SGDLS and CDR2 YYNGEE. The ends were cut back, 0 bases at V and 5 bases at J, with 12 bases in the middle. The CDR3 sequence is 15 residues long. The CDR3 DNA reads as TGTGCCAGCAGCGTAGGTCAGCGGGCAAACAATGAGCAGTTCTTC. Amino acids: CASSVGQRANNEQFF.

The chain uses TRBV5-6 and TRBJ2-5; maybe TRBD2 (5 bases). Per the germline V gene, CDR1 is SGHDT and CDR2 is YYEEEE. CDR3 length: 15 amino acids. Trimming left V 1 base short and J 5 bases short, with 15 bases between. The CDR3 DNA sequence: TGTGCCAGCAGCTTGTTCGGTCGCGGGCACGAGACCCAGTACTTC. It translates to CASSLFGRGHETQYF.

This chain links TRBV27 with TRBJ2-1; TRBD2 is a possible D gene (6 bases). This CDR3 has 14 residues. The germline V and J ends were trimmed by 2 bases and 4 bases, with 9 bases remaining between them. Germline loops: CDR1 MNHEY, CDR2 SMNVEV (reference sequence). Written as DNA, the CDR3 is TGTGCCAGCAGTTTACTAGCGAATTACAATGAGCAGTTCTTC. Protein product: CASSLLANYNEQFF.

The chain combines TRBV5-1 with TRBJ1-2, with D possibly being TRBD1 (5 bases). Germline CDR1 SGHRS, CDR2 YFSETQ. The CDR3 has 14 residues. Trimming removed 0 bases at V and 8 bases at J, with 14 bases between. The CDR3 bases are TGCGCCAGCAGCTTGGCCCAGGGTTTCGAAGGCTACACCTTC. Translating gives CASSLAQGFEGYTF.

CDR3 protein: CASQRGPYPYEQYF. Written as DNA, the CDR3 is TGTGCCAGCCAGCGGGGGCCATACCCCTACGAGCAGTACTTC. This chain joins TRBV2 and TRBJ2-7; TRBD2 matches 8 bases. The CDR3 contains 14 residues. Germline V gene sequence: CDR1 SNHLY, CDR2 FYNNEI. After removal of 8 bases from V and 2 bases from J, the junction contained 8 bases not matched to a gene.